These T cell receptor beta chains were read from a single sample in a study of T cells after somatic rescue of genetic block. Clones were sequenced by immunoSEQ multiplex PCR, and TCRdb holds only the in-frame ones, with some missing. Seen here are about 70,000 clones, 90% to 95% observed once, and the top ten hold about 2.9%. The sample was peripheral blood mononuclear cells (PBMCs). Receptors were obtained from a man in his forties or fifties. The CDR3 runs from the conserved cysteine through the conserved F or W. The order of the fields is J gene, clone size, V gene, D gene, CDR3 protein, CDR3 DNA. D genes are given only for firm matches. Rows may omit the clone size; those that give it use once, few, many or a size class.

>TRBJ1-3|NA|TRBV12-5|NA
CASGTFSGNTIYF
TGTGCTAGTGGTACCTTTTCTGGAAACACCATATATTTT
>TRBJ2-7|NA|TRBV4-3|TRBD1
CASSQDSGTGGYEQYF
TGCGCCAGCAGCCAAGATTCAGGGACAGGGGGCTACGAGCAGTACTTC
>TRBJ2-7|NA|TRBV5-5|NA
CASSLWGYEQYF
TGTGCCAGCAGCTTGTGGGGCTACGAGCAGTACTTC
>TRBJ2-3|NA|TRBV12-5|NA
CASGLLLVPWDTQYF
TGTGCTAGTGGTTTGTTACTAGTTCCTTGGGATACGCAGTATTTT
>TRBJ1-5|NA|TRBV5-6|TRBD1
CASSYRGSQPQHF
TGTGCCAGCAGCTACAGGGGAAGTCAGCCCCAGCATTTT
>TRBJ2-7|NA|TRBV4-2|NA
CASSQDLGTGRTYEQYF
TGTGCCAGCAGCCAAGATCTAGGCACAGGGAGAACCTACGAGCAGTACTTC
>TRBJ1-1|NA|TRBV7-3|NA
CASSLTQGFTEAFF
TGTGCCAGCAGCTTAACGCAGGGTTTCACTGAAGCTTTCTTT
>TRBJ1-2|NA|TRBV21-1|NA
CASSKRVRGPRDGYTF
TGTGCCAGCAGCAAAAGGGTAAGGGGACCCAGGGATGGCTACACCTTC
>TRBJ2-5|NA|TRBV4-1|TRBD1
CASSQEWGTAVRTQYF
TGCGCCAGCAGCCAAGAATGGGGGACAGCCGTAAGGACCCAGTACTTC
>TRBJ2-1|NA|TRBV11-2|NA
CASSLAHLGRYNEQFF
TGTGCCAGCAGCTTAGCCCACCTCGGGCGGTACAATGAGCAGTTCTTC
>TRBJ2-3|NA|TRBV5-4|NA
CASSDRVGAVTSTDTQYF
TGTGCCAGCAGCGATAGAGTGGGAGCGGTTACTAGCACAGATACGCAGTATTTT
>TRBJ1-1|NA|TRBV18|NA
CASSTGPNTEAFF
TGTGCCAGCTCAACGGGACCGAACACTGAAGCTTTCTTT
>TRBJ2-7|NA|TRBV28|TRBD1
CASSLSPGQGVIEQYF
TGTGCCAGCAGTTTATCCCCGGGACAGGGGGTTATCGAGCAGTACTTC
>TRBJ1-2|NA|TRBV9|NA
CASSSQTRGGYTF
TGTGCCAGCAGCTCTCAAACCAGGGGCGGCTACACCTTC
>TRBJ2-1|NA|TRBV5-1|TRBD2
CASSLATSGSFDEQFF
TGCGCCAGCAGCTTGGCCACTAGCGGGAGTTTCGATGAGCAGTTCTTC
>TRBJ2-2|NA|TRBV6-5|TRBD2
CASSYAGGTGELFF
TGTGCCAGCAGTTACGCGGGGGGCACCGGGGAGCTGTTTTTT
>TRBJ1-3|NA|TRBV6-6|NA
CASSSGGSGNTIYF
TGTGCCAGCAGCTCGGGCGGCTCTGGAAACACCATATATTTT
>TRBJ1-5|NA|TRBV5-5|NA
CASSQSGWVQPQHF
TGTGCCAGCAGCCAGTCAGGTTGGGTTCAGCCCCAGCATTTT
>TRBJ2-7|NA|TRBV5-6|TRBD1
CASSLFPGQGFGEQYF
TGTGCCAGCAGTCTATTTCCGGGACAGGGTTTTGGGGAGCAGTACTTC
>TRBJ2-2|NA|TRBV18|NA
CASSPLDTGELFF
TGTGCCAGCTCACCATTAGACACCGGGGAGCTGTTTTTT
>TRBJ2-7|NA|TRBV30|TRBD1
CAWSPGDRAWGQYF
TGTGCCTGGAGCCCAGGGGACAGGGCCTGGGGGCAGTACTTC
>TRBJ2-1|once|TRBV19|NA
CASSIGDYNEQFF
TGTGCCAGTAGTATAGGTGACTACAATGAGCAGTTCTTC
>TRBJ2-7|once|TRBV6-1|TRBD1
CASSVGTGGYEQYF
TGTGCCAGCAGTGTAGGAACAGGGGGCTACGAGCAGTACTTC
>TRBJ2-7|NA|TRBV10-3|NA
CAISESGEAYEQYF
TGTGCCATCAGTGAGTCCGGGGAAGCCTACGAGCAGTACTTC
>TRBJ2-1|once|TRBV7-9|TRBD1
CASSSGTGGNEQFF
TGTGCCAGCAGTTCCGGGACAGGGGGCAATGAGCAGTTCTTC
>TRBJ1-3|NA|TRBV7-9|NA
CASSKAGGNTIYF
TGTGCCAGCAGCAAGGCGGGTGGAAACACCATATATTTT